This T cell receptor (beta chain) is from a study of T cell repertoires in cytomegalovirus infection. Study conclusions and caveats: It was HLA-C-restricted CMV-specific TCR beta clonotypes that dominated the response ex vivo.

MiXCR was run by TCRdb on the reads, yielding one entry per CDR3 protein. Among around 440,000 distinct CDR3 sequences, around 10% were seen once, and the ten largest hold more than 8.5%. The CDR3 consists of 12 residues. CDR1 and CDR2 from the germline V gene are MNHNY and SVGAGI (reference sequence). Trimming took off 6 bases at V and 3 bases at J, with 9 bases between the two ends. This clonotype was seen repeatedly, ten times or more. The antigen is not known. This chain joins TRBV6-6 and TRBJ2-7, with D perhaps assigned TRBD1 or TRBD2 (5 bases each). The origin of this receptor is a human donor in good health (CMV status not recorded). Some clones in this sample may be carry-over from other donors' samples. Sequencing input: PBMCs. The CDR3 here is CASRRDLYEQYF. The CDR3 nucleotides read TGTGCCAGCAGACGGGACCTCTACGAGCAGTACTTC.